A single sample is the source of the 4 T cell receptor beta chains below, sequenced in a study of cytotoxic CD8 clonotypes in ibrutinib-treated CLL. Profiling relied on immunoSEQ multiplex PCR, and the TCRdb table lists in-frame clones only, not all of them. Of roughly 150,000 clones in the sample, 81% are singletons; the top ten hold roughly 1.9%. Here the sequenced sample was PBMCs, taken after 12 months of ibrutinib treatment. These receptors came from a human donor with chronic lymphocytic leukemia.

This chain links TRBV28 with TRBJ1-5; TRBD1 is a possible D gene (6 bases). There are 16 residues in the CDR3. V was clipped by 6 bases and J by 2 bases, with 17 bases between them. CDR1 is MDHEN and CDR2 is SYDVKM in the germline V gene. This CDR3 reads CASRGGQGRGNQPQHF. CDR3 nucleotides: TGTGCCAGCAGGGGGGGGCAGGGTAGGGGCAATCAGCCCCAGCATTTT.

The V call is TRBV10-3, the J call TRBJ1-3; 10 nucleotides align to TRBD1. The CDR3 sequence is 16 residues long. V was clipped by 5 bases and J by 1 base; unmatched bases: 5. Germline CDR1 and CDR2: ENHRY and SYGVKD. Here the CDR3 DNA reads TGTGCCATCAGTCAAGGACAGGGGGTATCTGGAAACACCATATATTTT. It yields the protein CAISQGQGVSGNTIYF.

The chain joins TRBV7-9 to TRBJ1-2; TRBD1 matches at 7 bases. Germline trimming cut 2 bases from V and 0 bases from J; bases unmatched to any gene: 6. This CDR3 region has 16 residues. CDR1 is SEHNR and CDR2 is FQNEAQ in the germline V gene (reference sequence). CDR3 DNA sequence: TGTGCCAGCAGCTTACCCACAGGGGCTTCTAACTATGGCTACACCTTC. Protein: CASSLPTGASNYGYTF.

The V and J genes are TRBV18 and TRBJ2-7, with 11 bases matching TRBD2. J gave up 5 bases and V 5 bases, and 11 bases lay outside the gene matches. CDR3 size: 16 residues. Per germline, CDR1 KGHSH and CDR2 LQKENI. CDR3 bases: TGTGCCAGCTCAAATTCAGATAGCGGGAGGGCCGACGAGCAGTACTTC. This codes for CASSNSDSGRADEQYF.